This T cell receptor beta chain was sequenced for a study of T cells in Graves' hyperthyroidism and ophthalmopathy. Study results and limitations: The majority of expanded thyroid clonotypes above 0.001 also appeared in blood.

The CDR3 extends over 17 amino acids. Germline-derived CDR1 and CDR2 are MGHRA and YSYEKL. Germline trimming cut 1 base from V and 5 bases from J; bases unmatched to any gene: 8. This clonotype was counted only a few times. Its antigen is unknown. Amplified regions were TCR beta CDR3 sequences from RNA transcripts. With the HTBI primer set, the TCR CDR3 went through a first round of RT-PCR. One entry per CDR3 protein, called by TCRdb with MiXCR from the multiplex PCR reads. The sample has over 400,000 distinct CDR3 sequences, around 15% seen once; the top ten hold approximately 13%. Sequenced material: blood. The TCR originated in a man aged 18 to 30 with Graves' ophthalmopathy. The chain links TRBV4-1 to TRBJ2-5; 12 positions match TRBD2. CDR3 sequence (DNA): TGCGCCAGCAGCCAAGTACCCCGACTAGCGGGAGTGGAGACCCAGTACTTC. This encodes CASSQVPRLAGVETQYF.